This entry concerns a single T cell receptor (beta chain). Its target antigen remains unknown. Base qualities were left out, and no much larger clone turns up one base away. This sample is part of a study of cytomegalovirus exposure and HLA in healthy donors (dated by TCRdb to 2015 to 2018). In the study overall: In an earlier analysis of approximately 640 of the donors, 276 Gb of sequence data and approximately 120 million unique TCR beta sequences from approximately 180 million T cells were reported. An early release covering just under 650 HLA-typed donors comprised roughly 300 gigabases of sequencing data and 65 million to 100 million unique TCR sequences. Of the roughly 400 genotyped donors, 65% to 90% were placed in the genetic ancestry cluster associated with self-reported Caucasian donors. The study aimed to test whether cataloging public T cell receptors could reveal signatures of past pathogen exposure. Using immunosequencing, the study profiled T cell repertoires from 666 subjects and related those repertoires to cytomegalovirus serostatus. Besides the first cohort of 500 to 700 subjects, a separate validation cohort made up of over 100 different subjects was used. To predict cytomegalovirus infection status, the study brought together high-throughput TCR immunosequencing, statistical association of individual TCRs with disease status, and machine learning. A later analysis re-analyzed previously published TCR beta repertoires from about 600 donors and added high-resolution HLA genotyping to study TCR occurrence patterns. Rather than using new phenotypic data, the later analysis identified candidate immune exposures from TCR beta sequences and from how often those sequences occurred across donors. To decide whether each TCR beta V gene segment behaved as functional or pseudogenic, an earlier analysis of approximately 620 of the donors relied on high-throughput TCR beta sequencing. Donor age, sex, ethnicity and CMV serostatus were collected together with the repertoire data. A later genetic analysis used genome-wide SNP genotypes for about 55% of the 666 donors, treating that subset as a discovery cohort. Every repertoire in the discovery cohort had been generated on one and the same sequencing platform. HLA typing covered class I and class II loci at four-digit resolution. The number of donors typed differed by locus, with roughly 629-640 for A, B, C, DRB1 and DQB1, more than 500 for DQA1, 600 to 610 for DPA1, and some 440 for DPB1. Four or five DR-DQ haplotypes were handled as single units for association and clustering because linkage in the cohort was strong. Among roughly 400 genotyped donors of the cohort, an average of around 240,000 unique TCR beta nucleotide sequences were sequenced per donor, about a sixth of them non-productive. What the research found in general, with its limitations: A further reported finding was that TCR beta sequences accurately predicted the HLA-A and HLA-B alleles for most subjects in the first cohort. According to a later analysis, most CMV-associated TCR beta chains appeared to be HLA-restricted, and the HLA associations seemed to be driven largely by CMV exposure. It was suggested by the authors that the approach could potentially be generalized to other disease states and immunological phenotypes. An earlier analysis of approximately 600 of the donors showed that most TCR beta V segments appeared in productive rearrangements either about 87% or about 30% of the time, which broadly matched IMGT annotations. Only TCR beta chains were sequenced in this cohort, and the absence of alpha or paired-chain data limited detectable features. The only immune exposure information available for the cohort was CMV serostatus. Some IMGT-functional V segments, including TRBV6-2 and TRBV6-3, could not be distinguished by the 87-base-pair reads and were therefore excluded. V-gene and J-gene trimming of TCR beta chains was associated with a missense DCLRE1C variant in a later genetic analysis, and the association was replicated in an independent cohort. According to a later analysis, TCR association rates differed among HLA loci, with DRB1 alleles showing the most associated TCRs and HLA-C alleles showing the fewest. Because HLA typing was missing for some donors at each locus, association tests included only the typed subset. In a later analysis, some 18,000 TCR beta sequences were associated with specific HLA alleles at a false discovery rate of 0.05. Linkage disequilibrium might explain the correlated functional status among segregating V segments, but an unknown experimental factor could not be ruled out. A later genetic analysis reported fewer N-insertions in productive TCRs among donors in an Asian-associated ancestry cluster than the roughly 650-donor mean. Most TCR sequences were observed very rarely across donors, whereas some public TCRs were present in many individuals. The earlier analysis of 587 of the donors excluded seventeen rarely observed V segments, including chromosome 9 orphons, because counts were too low. Strong co-occurrence of HLA alleles, especially DR and DQ, made assigning TCR associations to individual alleles difficult. A few of the identified cytomegalovirus-associated TCR beta chains were confirmed in vitro to be specific for cytomegalovirus antigens. The study gave a list of 150 to 200 TCR beta chains associated with cytomegalovirus. A later analysis reported that several top co-occurrence clusters appeared linked to parvovirus B19, influenza, CMV and Epstein-Barr virus. A later analysis found that HLA-associated TCR beta chains were more clonally expanded and had lower generation probabilities than equally common non-associated chains. The presence/absence analyses assumed that sequencing depth was roughly uniform across donors, and that assumption may not be true. In both the original and validation cohorts, the classifier was reported to diagnose cytomegalovirus status with high specificity and sensitivity. A cluster of highly shared sequence variants was judged likely to represent a technical artifact of the sequencing pipeline.

The library was built by means of the immunoSEQ multiplex PCR assay. For the multiplex PCR, a mixture combining 60 forward primers for TCR Vbeta segments and 13 reverse primers for TCR Jbeta segments was used. The CDR3 region of rearranged TCR beta genes was amplified from genomic DNA by a multiplex PCR assay. The amplified TCR beta libraries were sequenced on the Illumina HiSeq System as 87-base-pair reads. Per the source publication's procedure: Across the 666 repertoires, a later analysis counted roughly 77 million unique TCR beta chains, some 11 million of which were shared by at least two donors. Raw reads were error-corrected and collapsed into unique sequences with a nearest-neighbor algorithm that merged closely related sequences to remove PCR and sequencing errors. CDR3 sequences were aligned to IMGT reference sequences to assign V, D and J gene segments. For a sequence to be retained, a match of at least six nucleotides was required to both a V gene segment and a J gene segment. A rearrangement was called productive if the CDR3 had no stop codons and remained in frame with V and J, and every other rearrangement was called non-productive. Following IMGT convention, CDR3 was defined as the stretch from the second conserved V-encoded cysteine up to the conserved J-encoded phenylalanine. In an earlier analysis of approximately 500 of the donors, sequences lacking an unambiguous match to a single V gene segment were excluded. An earlier analysis of 450 to 650 of the donors called V segments functional above 56.7% productive rearrangements and segregating when the between-donor standard deviation exceeded 5%. A statistical classification framework was built for diagnosing cytomegalovirus status from the catalog of TCR beta chain sequences. In a later analysis, V and J genes were assigned by comparing TCR nucleotide sequences against IMGT/GENE-DB human TR gene sequences. A later analysis assigned CDR3 sequences and most-parsimonious VDJ recombination scenarios with the TCRdist pipeline. A later analysis defined each TCR beta chain by its CDR3 amino acid sequence plus V-gene family, and excluded reads lacking a unique V-gene family. As a way to deal with suspected cross-contamination and a sequencing artifact, a later analysis dropped under 600 nucleotide sequences that were highly shared and had low generation probability. For each public chain, a later analysis derived a clonal expansion index from normalized ranks of inferred template counts within each repertoire. Generation probabilities in a later analysis came from a VDJ recombination model fitted to out-of-frame rearrangements, and those results were checked against IGoR. A later analysis scored TCR-TCR, TCR-HLA and TCR-CMV co-occurrence with hypergeometric tests, applying a repertoire-size bias correction to TCR pairs. To estimate false discovery rates, a later analysis permuted the HLA or CMV assignments 20 times. In a later analysis, co-occurring TCRs were grouped using DBSCAN, with TCRdist sequence similarity added in when clustering inside HLA-allele-positive subsets. Repertoires with fewer than 30,000 or more than 120,000 public chains were left out of co-occurrence clustering, as were five repertoires with anomalous nucleotide sharing. TCRdb stores this immuneACCESS table with in-frame sequences only. Part of the clones is absent; in the studies checked, under half of the shortfall reflects unresolved V genes, and no reason is known for the rest. That table furnishes V, J and clone size, whereas the DNA furnished D and trimming. Here the sample has 210,000 or so clones; 83% occur a single time. 1.2% to 1.5% of the sample goes to the ten largest clones.

The cohort comprised around 700 healthy bone marrow donors. At the time of sampling, all cohort members were nominally healthy, though unrecorded immune exposures were likely present. The donor was CMV seronegative and was included in the group of about 400 seronegative cohort members. Every donor gave a peripheral blood sample, and the peripheral blood mononuclear cells from that sample were used for TCR beta sequencing. The Qiagen DNeasy Blood Extraction Kit was used to extract genomic DNA from the blood cell samples. There are 12 amino acids in the CDR3, from cysteine to phenylalanine inclusive. The CDR3 DNA has 36 bases and is translated from base 1. As encoded in the germline V gene (reference sequence), CDR1 is LNHDA while CDR2 is SQIVND. The germline ends are 12 bases apart after V is trimmed by 6 bases and J by 6 bases.

The origin of this receptor is a girl between 10 and 17 years old in good health and CMV-seronegative. The rearranged chain carries TRBV19 and TRBJ2-7; TRBD2 is a possible D gene, resting on 5 matching bases. The sample consisted of PBMCs. The encoded CDR3 is CASSGVRFEQYF. The DNA sequence is TGTGCCAGTAGCGGGGTTAGATTCGAGCAGTACTTC. This CDR3, with the reference TRBV19 and TRBJ2-7 proteins standing in past its ends, gives the full variable domain DGGITQSPKYLFRKEGQNVTLSCEQNLNHDAMYWYRQDPGQGLRLIYYSQIVNDFQKGDIAEGYSVSREKKESFPLTVTSAQKNPTAFYLCASSGVRFEQYFGPGTRLTVT.